The clone carrying this T cell receptor (beta chain) was counted a single time. The antigen is undetermined. The data were taken from a study of CD8+ T cells in alopecia areata. For the study at large: Scoring treated patients' severity relied on the percentage of scalp area affected.

The CDR3 spans 14 residues. V gave up 2 bases and J gave up 3 bases; unmatched junction bases: 4. Findings and limits, study-wide: Many expanded lesional clones persisted in scalp and blood during tofacitinib.

Following extraction, RNA underwent reverse transcription to cDNA, which served as the sequencing template. Sequenced by immunoSEQ multiplex PCR; TCRdb stores in-frame clones only, minus some. The sample comprises some 200,000 clones, roughly 53% of which are singletons, and roughly 13% rests with the top ten. Treatment specified: oral pan-JAK inhibitor, 5-10 mg twice daily. Sequences were derived from CD8+ T cells sorted from blood, sampled at week 24, from a patient treated with tofacitinib. The chain recombines TRBV23-1 with TRBJ2-7; 7 bases are a match to TRBD1. TRBV23-1 belongs to the ORF category, with a function that is uncertain. The receptor was isolated from a human donor with alopecia areata. The CDR3 sequence is CASSQIGTDYEQYF. The CDR3 nucleotides read TGCGCCAGCAGTCAAATCGGGACAGACTACGAGCAGTACTTC.